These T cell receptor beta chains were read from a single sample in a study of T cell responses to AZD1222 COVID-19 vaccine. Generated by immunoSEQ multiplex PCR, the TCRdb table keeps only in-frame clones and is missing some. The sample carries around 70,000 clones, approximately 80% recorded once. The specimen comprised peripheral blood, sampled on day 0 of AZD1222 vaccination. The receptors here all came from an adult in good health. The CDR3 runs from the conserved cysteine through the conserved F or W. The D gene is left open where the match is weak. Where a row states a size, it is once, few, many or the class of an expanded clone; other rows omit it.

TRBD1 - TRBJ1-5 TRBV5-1 TGCGCCAGCAGCTTTCAGGGGGATAGCAATCAGCCCCAGCATTTT CASSFQGDSNQPQHF
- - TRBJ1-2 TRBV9 TGTGCCAGCAGCGGAAGCCCTCGGACAGCAAACTATGGCTACACCTTC CASSGSPRTANYGYTF
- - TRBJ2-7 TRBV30 TGTGCCTGGAGTAAGGTTCATAACGAGCAGTACTTC CAWSKVHNEQYF
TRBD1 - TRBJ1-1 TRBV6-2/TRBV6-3 TGTGCCAGCAGTGCTGGGGACAGGGCGTACACTGAAGCTTTCTTT CASSAGDRAYTEAFF
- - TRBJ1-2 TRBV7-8 TGTGCCAGCAGCCCCGACAGAAACTATGGCTACACCTTC CASSPDRNYGYTF
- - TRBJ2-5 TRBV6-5 TGTGCCAGCAGTTACGGGTTGGGGGAGTTAGCGACCCAGTACTTC CASSYGLGELATQYF
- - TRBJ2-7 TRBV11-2 TGTGCCAGCAGCCCTACACCGGGACAACGGGAGGAGCAGTACTTC CASSPTPGQREEQYF
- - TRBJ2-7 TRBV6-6 TGTGCCAGCCGCTCCACAGGTACTAGGGGAAACGAGCAGTACTTC CASRSTGTRGNEQYF
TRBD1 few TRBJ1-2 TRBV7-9 TGTGCCAGCAGCTTGGGACAGGGGGGGTATGGCTACACCTTC CASSLGQGGYGYTF
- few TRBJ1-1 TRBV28 TGTGCCAGCAGTTTTTTAGTGAACACTGAAGCTTTCTTT CASSFLVNTEAFF
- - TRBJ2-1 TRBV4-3 TGCGCCAGCAGCCAAGATTGGCGGGGCAACGCTGAGCAGTTCTTC CASSQDWRGNAEQFF
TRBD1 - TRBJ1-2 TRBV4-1 TGCGCCAGCAGCCAACCGGGACAGGGGGCGCGTGGCTACACCTTC CASSQPGQGARGYTF
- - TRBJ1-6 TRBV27 TGTGCCAGCAGTAGCGACAGAAATTCACCCCTCCACTTT CASSSDRNSPLHF
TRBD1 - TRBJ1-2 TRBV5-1 TGCGCCAGCAGCCCTCGACAGGGCCCTGATGGCTACACCTTC CASSPRQGPDGYTF
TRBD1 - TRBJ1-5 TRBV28 TGTGCCAGCAGTTCACCGACAGGGTGGAATCAGCCCCAGCATTTT CASSSPTGWNQPQHF
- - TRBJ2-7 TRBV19 TGTGCCAGTAGCGGGACACCAGTCTACGAGCAGTACTTC CASSGTPVYEQYF
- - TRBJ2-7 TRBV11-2 TGTGCCAGCAGCTTAGTGGCAGTTTCCTACGAGCAGTACTTC CASSLVAVSYEQYF
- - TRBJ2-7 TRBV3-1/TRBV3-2 TGTGCCAGCAGCCTTTCTCGGGGCTACGAGCAGTACTTC CASSLSRGYEQYF
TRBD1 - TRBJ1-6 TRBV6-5 TGTGCCAGCAGTTACTACCAGGGGGCTCGGTCACCCCTCCACTTT CASSYYQGARSPLHF
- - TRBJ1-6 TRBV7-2 TGTGCCAGCAACAGCGGAAATTCACCCCTCCACTTT CASNSGNSPLHF
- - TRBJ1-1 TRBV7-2 TGTGCCAGCAGCTTTGAGGTAGACACTGAAGCTTTCTTT CASSFEVDTEAFF
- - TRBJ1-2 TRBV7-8 TGTGCCAGCAGCTCAACCGGGACGCAAGGTGGCTACGGCTACACCTTC CASSSTGTQGGYGYTF
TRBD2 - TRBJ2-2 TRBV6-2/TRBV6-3 TGTGCCAGCAGTTACTCGGTTTTGGGAGGGAGACCCGGGGAGCTGTTTTTT CASSYSVLGGRPGELFF
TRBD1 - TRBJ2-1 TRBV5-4 TGTGCCAGCAGCACGGGACAGATCAATGAGCAGTTCTTC CASSTGQINEQFF
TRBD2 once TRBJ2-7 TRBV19 TGTGCCAGTAGTATAGGGGGGGGGATTATTCCCTACGAGCAGTACTTC CASSIGGGIIPYEQYF
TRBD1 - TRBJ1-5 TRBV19 TGTGCCAGTAGTTACAATCGGGACAGTAATCAGCCCCAGCATTTT CASSYNRDSNQPQHF
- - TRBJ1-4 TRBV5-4 TGTGCCAGCAGCTTGCGGGGATCTAATGAAAAACTGTTTTTT CASSLRGSNEKLFF
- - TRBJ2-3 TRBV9 TGTGCCAGCAATCCTAGCCCTAGCACAGATACGCAGTATTTT CASNPSPSTDTQYF
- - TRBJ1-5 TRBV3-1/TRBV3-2 TGTGCCAGCAGCCCCTTGACTAGTACACGCCTAAATCAGCCCCAGCATTTT CASSPLTSTRLNQPQHF
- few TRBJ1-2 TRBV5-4 TGTGCCAGCAGCTTTGGAGGGGTTCCTAACTATGGCTACACCTTC CASSFGGVPNYGYTF
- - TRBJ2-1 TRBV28 TGTGCCAGCCAAGGGCCGCCCTACAATGAGCAGTTCTTC CASQGPPYNEQFF
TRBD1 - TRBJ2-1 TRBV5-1 TGCGCCAGCAGCTCCGGTTTAGGGACAGGTCTTTACAATGAGCAGTTCTTC CASSSGLGTGLYNEQFF
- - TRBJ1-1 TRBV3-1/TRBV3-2 TGTGCCAGCAGCCACTTAGACAGAAGCCCCGGGGAAGCTTTCTTT CASSHLDRSPGEAFF
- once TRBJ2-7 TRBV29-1 TGCAGCGTACTGGTTTCCGGTGGGTTTGCGTACGAGCAGTACTTC CSVLVSGGFAYEQYF
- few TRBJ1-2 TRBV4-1 TGCGCCAGCAGCCTTTATACTACTTTCTATGGCTACACCTTC CASSLYTTFYGYTF
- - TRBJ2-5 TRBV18 TGTGCCAGCTCACCACTGGGGCTAGCAGAGACCCAGTACTTC CASSPLGLAETQYF
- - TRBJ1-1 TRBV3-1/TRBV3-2 TGTGCCAGCAGCCGGGACGGCGGCTCGGACACTGAAGCTTTCTTT CASSRDGGSDTEAFF
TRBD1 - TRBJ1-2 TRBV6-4 TGTGCCAGCAGTGACTTCGACAGGGGGTATGGCTACACCTTC CASSDFDRGYGYTF
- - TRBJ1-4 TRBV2 TGTGCCAGCAGTGAAGGTCGTGGGGACCTCACGGAAAAACTGTTTTTT CASSEGRGDLTEKLFF
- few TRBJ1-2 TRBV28 TGTGCCAGCAGTACCGGGACCTTCGGAGGCTACACCTTC CASSTGTFGGYTF
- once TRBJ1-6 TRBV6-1 TGTGCCAGCAGTGACCCCTCCACGAGGTTAAGTCGTTCACCCCTCCACTTT CASSDPSTRLSRSPLHF